The 4 T cell receptor beta chains presented below share a single source sample, sequenced in a study of shared clonotypes between healthy human individuals. This table comes from immunoSEQ multiplex PCR, and its TCRdb copy is limited to in-frame clones, with some not included. The table lists 2 million to 2.5 million clones, 93% of them singletons. Sequencing input: naive CD4+ T cells from PBMCs. Noted subset: CD45RA+ positively selected. The source of these receptors is a man aged 18 to 29 in good health. Some clones in this sample may be carry-over from other donors' samples.

This chain uses TRBV9 with TRBJ1-2; D might be TRBD1 (6 bases). The CDR3 runs to 14 residues. V shed 0 bases and J shed 5 bases, with 11 bases lying between them. In germline, CDR1 is SGDLS, CDR2 YYNGEE. CDR3 nucleotides: TGTGCCAGCAGCGTAGGGGGGGCGAGGTATGGCTACACCTTC. As protein: CASSVGGARYGYTF.

This rearrangement joins TRBV27 to TRBJ2-7; 7 bases are a match to TRBD2. The CDR3 sequence is 13 residues long. With 6 bases clipped from V and 3 bases from J, the junction kept 5 bases outside the gene matches. The germline CDR1 and CDR2 sequences are MNHEY and SMNVEV (reference sequence). CDR3 sequence: CASSRSGLYEQYF. CDR3 DNA: TGTGCCAGCAGCCGTAGCGGGCTCTACGAGCAGTACTTC.

The rearrangement uses TRBV5-1 and TRBJ1-2; TRBD1 is a possible D gene (6 bases). V was trimmed by 0 bases and J by 4 bases, leaving 16 bases between them. There are 16 residues in the CDR3. Germline loops: CDR1 SGHRS, CDR2 YFSETQ. In DNA, the CDR3 is TGCGCCAGCAGCTTGGGGGGACGGCCAGGGGCCTATGGCTACACCTTC. Encoded protein: CASSLGGRPGAYGYTF.

This clone has only one observation. The V and J genes are TRBV7-9 and TRBJ2-6; TRBD2 is a possible D gene (5 bases). This CDR3 spans 18 amino acids. V lost 5 bases and J lost 0, with 17 bases in between. Germline values: CDR1 SEHNR, CDR2 FQNEAQ (reference sequence). CDR3 DNA sequence: TGTGCCAGCAGCCGATACGAGAGGGCTGGCTCTGGGGCCAACGTCCTGACTTTC. This codes for CASSRYERAGSGANVLTF.